The 11 T cell receptor beta chains below come from one sample, sequenced in a study of STAT5B mutations in CD4+ large granular lymphocyte leukemia. Libraries were prepared by immunoSEQ multiplex PCR; TCRdb keeps only in-frame clonotypes and omits some of them. The table lists more than 30,000 clones, roughly 77% of them singletons. Sequenced sample: CD4+ T cells from blood buffy coats. The source is a human donor in good health.

This clone was seen just once. The chain recombines TRBV18 with TRBJ2-7; 7 bases map to TRBD1. The CDR3 has 16 residues. V shed 1 base and J 6 bases; nucleotides not matched to a gene: 12. Germline CDR1 and CDR2: KGHSH and LQKENI. In nucleotides, the CDR3 is TGTGCCAGCTCACCACAGGGGGCCCTTGCTGCGGGCGAGCAGTACTTC. Protein sequence: CASSPQGALAAGEQYF.

The rearrangement joins TRBV6-1 to TRBJ2-7; D gene unclear. The CDR3 contains 12 residues. Trimming removed 6 bases at V and 5 bases at J, with 11 bases between. The germline CDR1 and CDR2 sequences are MNHNS and SASEGT. In nucleotides, the CDR3 is TGTGCCAGCAGCCAGGTTGGGAACGAGCAGTACTTC. Its translation: CASSQVGNEQYF.

The chain links TRBV30 to TRBJ2-1; 10 bases align to TRBD1. The V gene end was trimmed by 2 bases and the J gene end by 9 bases; junction bases not matched to a gene: 7. Germline V gene sequence: CDR1 GTSNPN, CDR2 SVGIG (reference sequence). The CDR3 runs to 14 residues. CDR3 loop: CAWSTGQGDGEQFF. In nucleotides, the CDR3 is TGTGCCTGGAGTACCGGACAGGGGGATGGTGAGCAGTTCTTC.

This chain connects TRBV2 to TRBJ2-6, with D tentatively TRBD2 (5 bases). Germline V CDR1 and CDR2: SNHLY, FYNNEI. V was cut by 7 bases and J by 0 bases, with 13 bases left in between. This CDR3 is 16 amino acids long. The CDR3 loop reads CASMASGSSGANVLTF. CDR3 sequence (DNA): TGTGCCAGCATGGCCAGCGGTTCCTCTGGGGCCAACGTCCTGACTTTC. Full variable domain (missing parts from reference TRBV2 and TRBJ2-6): EPEVTQTPSHQVTQMGQEVILRCVPISNHLYFYWYRQILGQKVEFLVSFYNNEISEKSEIFDDQFSVERPDGSNFTLKIRSTKLEDSAMYFCASMASGSSGANVLTFGAGSRLTVL.

The chain carries TRBV7-8 and TRBJ1-1; D might be TRBD1 (6 bases). The CDR3 loop spans 15 amino acids. Trimming shortened V by 5 bases and J by 3 bases, and 16 bases separated the two germline ends. From germline, CDR1 is SGHVS and CDR2 FQNEAQ. CDR3 region: CASSPDLRTDTEAFF. In nucleotides, the CDR3 is TGTGCCAGCAGCCCAGACCTACGGACAGACACTGAAGCTTTCTTT. Supplemented by reference TRBV7-8 and TRBJ1-1, the full variable domain reads GAGVSQSPRYKVAKRGQDVALRCDPISGHVSLFWYQQALGQGPEFLTYFQNEAQLDKSGLPSDRFFAERPEGSVSTLKIQRTQQEDSAVYLCASSPDLRTDTEAFFGQGTRLTVV.

The chain couples TRBV21-1 to TRBJ1-2. TRBV21-1 is a documented pseudogene. CDR3 length: 15 residues. DNA of the CDR3: TGTGCCAGCCCGCTGAAGGCAGATCCTTCCTATGGCTACACCTTC. Translated: CASPLKADPSYGYTF.

In DNA form, the CDR3 reads TGTGCCAGCAGTGAAGCAGGGACTCTGAACACCGGGGAGCTGTTTTTT. It encodes CASSEAGTLNTGELFF. This sequence joins TRBV2 and TRBJ2-2; possible D gene TRBD2, 6 bases. Trimming left V 0 bases short and J 1 base short, with 9 bases between. CDR1 SNHLY and CDR2 FYNNEI come from the germline V gene. The CDR3 totals 16 residues.

This clone has only a few counts. This rearrangement joins TRBV2 to TRBJ2-7, with D tentatively TRBD1 or TRBD2 (6 bases each). The germline V gene encodes CDR1 SNHLY and CDR2 FYNNEI. The length of the CDR3 is 14 residues. Trimming took off 5 bases at V and 5 bases at J, with 16 bases between the two ends. The CDR3 DNA is TGTGCCAGCAGTTTCGAGGGGGGCGAGAACGAGCAGTACTTC. This sequence encodes CASSFEGGENEQYF. The whole variable domain, filled in from reference TRBV2 and TRBJ2-7, reads EPEVTQTPSHQVTQMGQEVILRCVPISNHLYFYWYRQILGQKVEFLVSFYNNEISEKSEIFDDQFSVERPDGSNFTLKIRSTKLEDSAMYFCASSFEGGENEQYFGPGTRLTVT.

This clone was observed a handful of times. This sequence joins TRBV7-9 and TRBJ2-6; D may correspond to TRBD1 or TRBD2 (5 bases each). Germline V lookup: CDR1 SEHNR, CDR2 FQNEAQ (reference sequence). Trimming took 8 bases from V and 2 from J, leaving 13 bases between them. The CDR3 is 15 amino acids. The CDR3, as DNA: TGTGCCAGCGTTCGGGGCTCGGCTGGGGCCAACGTCCTGACTTTC. Amino acid sequence: CASVRGSAGANVLTF.

This clone turned up a few times. The gene calls are TRBV7-8 and TRBJ1-1; 7 nucleotides align to TRBD1. This CDR3 comprises 13 residues. Germline V gene data show CDR1 as SGHVS and CDR2 as FQNEAQ. Trimming cost V 8 bases and J 3 bases; bases outside gene matches: 6. This CDR3 is CASRTTGYTEAFF. The CDR3 nucleotides read TGTGCCAGCCGTACGACAGGGTACACTGAAGCTTTCTTT.

The CDR3 bases are TGTGCCAGCAGTTTATACGGGACAGGGTTTCAAGAGACCCAGTACTTC. This sequence encodes CASSLYGTGFQETQYF. The chain links TRBV28 to TRBJ2-5; 9 bases agree with TRBD1. The CDR3 loop spans 16 amino acids. Germline V gene lookup returns CDR1 MDHEN and CDR2 SYDVKM. V shed 1 base, J shed 2 bases, and the junction held 5 bases outside the gene matches.